These T cell receptor beta chains were read from a single sample in a study of lymphopenia after photon versus proton radiotherapy. Sequencing used immunoSEQ multiplex PCR; TCRdb keeps in-frame clones, though not all of them. Among some 42,000 clones listed, around four fifths were seen once. The sample here was peripheral blood, taken from a patient treated with proton-based radiotherapy. Receptors originate from a woman between 65 and 79 years old with pancreatic cancer. The CDR3 runs from the conserved cysteine through the conserved F or W. A D gene is named only where the DNA matches it firmly. Not every row has a clone size; where given, it reads once, few, many or a size class.

J gene,D gene,clone size,V gene,CDR3 DNA,CDR3 protein
TRBJ1-2,NA,once,TRBV9,TGTGCCAGCAGCGTAAGGCGGGACCGACCTACTGGCTACACCTTC,CASSVRRDRPTGYTF
TRBJ2-7,TRBD2,NA,TRBV7-2,TGTGCCAGCAGCACCCAGACTAGCGGGACTTCCTACGAGCAGTACTTC,CASSTQTSGTSYEQYF
TRBJ2-2,NA,NA,TRBV7-2,TGTGCCAGCAGTAAAAACACCGGGGAGCTGTTTTTT,CASSKNTGELFF
TRBJ2-3,NA,NA,TRBV5-1,TGCGCCAGCAGCCTCTCGGGGGGCAGGGATACGCAGTATTTT,CASSLSGGRDTQYF
TRBJ2-1,TRBD2,NA,TRBV7-2,TGTGCCAGCAGCTTAGTACTACTAGCGAACTCCTACAATGAGCAGTTCTTC,CASSLVLLANSYNEQFF
TRBJ1-1,NA,NA,TRBV5-6,TGTGCCAGCAGCCCGGACACTCCGAATCTGAACACTGAAGCTTTCTTT,CASSPDTPNLNTEAFF
TRBJ2-3,NA,NA,TRBV4-2,TGTGCCAGCAGCCAAGTAGGGACTAGCACAGATACGCAGTATTTT,CASSQVGTSTDTQYF
TRBJ2-7,NA,NA,TRBV28,TGTGCCAGCAGTTTATGGCAAATTGGGGACAACTACGAGCAGTACTTC,CASSLWQIGDNYEQYF
TRBJ2-7,NA,few,TRBV4-2,TGTGCCAGCAGCTTGGGGGCGCCCGAGCAGTACTTC,CASSLGAPEQYF
TRBJ1-2,NA,few,TRBV4-1,TGCGCCAGCAGCCAAGTGGGAACCAATGGCTACACCTTC,CASSQVGTNGYTF
TRBJ1-5,TRBD1,NA,TRBV10-3,TGTGCCAGTAGGGACAGAGTGCCCAATCAGCCCCAGCATTTT,CASRDRVPNQPQHF